This TCR beta chain comes out of a study of shared clonotypes between healthy human individuals. As concerns this clone: Its specificity is not known. Within the sample, other DNA sequences also encode this same CDR3.

Trimming stripped 2 bases from V and 1 base from J, with 8 bases between. Germline V gene data show CDR1 as SGHTA and CDR2 as FQGNSA. The length of the CDR3 is 14 residues. TCRdb's copy holds only in-frame clones and misses some; the assay was immunoSEQ multiplex PCR. Seen here are about 1.5 million clones, roughly 98% observed once, and the top ten hold about 0.42%. Study-wide findings and caveats: In the sorted subsets, rarefaction showed sequencing was incomplete despite large depth. Richness estimates generally favored naive over memory subsets.

The V and J genes are TRBV7-2 and TRBJ1-1; no reliable D call. The sequenced sample was naive CD4+ T cells sorted from blood. Subset indicated: CD45RA+ positively selected. This receptor was obtained from a man aged 25 to 40 in good health. The CDR3 DNA is TGTGCCAGCAGCTTAATCGGCGGGAACACTGAAGCTTTCTTT. This gives the protein CASSLIGGNTEAFF.